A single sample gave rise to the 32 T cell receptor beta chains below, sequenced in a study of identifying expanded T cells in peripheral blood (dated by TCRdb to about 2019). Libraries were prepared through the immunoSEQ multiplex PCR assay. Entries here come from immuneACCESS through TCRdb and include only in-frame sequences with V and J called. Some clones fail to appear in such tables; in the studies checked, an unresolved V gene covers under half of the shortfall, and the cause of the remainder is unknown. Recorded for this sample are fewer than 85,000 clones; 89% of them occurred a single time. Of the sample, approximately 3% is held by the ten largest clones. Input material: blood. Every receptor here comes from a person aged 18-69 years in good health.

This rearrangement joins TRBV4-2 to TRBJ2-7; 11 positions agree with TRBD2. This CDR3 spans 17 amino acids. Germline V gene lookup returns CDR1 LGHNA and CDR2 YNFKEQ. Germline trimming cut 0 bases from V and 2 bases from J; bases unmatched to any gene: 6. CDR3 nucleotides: TGTGCCAGCAGCCAAGAGCAGGCTAGCGGGGGGACCTACGAGCAGTACTTC. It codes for CASSQEQASGGTYEQYF.

The CDR3 nucleotides read TGCGCCAGCAGCCAAGTTTATTTCCAAAGCGGGGGGTCTAACAATGAGCAGTTCTTC. Translated, it gives CASSQVYFQSGGSNNEQFF. The genes are TRBV4-3 and TRBJ2-1, with 9 bases that match TRBD2. V lost 1 base to trimming and J lost 5 bases; unmatched junction nucleotides: 15. The CDR3 is made up of 19 amino acids. Per germline, CDR1 LGHNA and CDR2 YSLEER.

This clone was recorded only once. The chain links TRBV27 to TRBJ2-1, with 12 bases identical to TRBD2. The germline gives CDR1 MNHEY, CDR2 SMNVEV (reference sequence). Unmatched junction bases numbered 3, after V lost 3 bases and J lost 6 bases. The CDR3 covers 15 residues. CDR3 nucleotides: TGTGCCAGCAGTTTTGGACTAGCGGGGAGCAATGAGCAGTTCTTC. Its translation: CASSFGLAGSNEQFF.

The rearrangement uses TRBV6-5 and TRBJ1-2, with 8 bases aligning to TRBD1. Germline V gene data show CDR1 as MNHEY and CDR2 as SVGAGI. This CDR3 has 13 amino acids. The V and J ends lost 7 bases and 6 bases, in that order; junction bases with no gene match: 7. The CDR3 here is CASTGQGDNGYTF. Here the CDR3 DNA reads TGTGCCAGCACCGGACAGGGAGACAATGGCTACACCTTC.

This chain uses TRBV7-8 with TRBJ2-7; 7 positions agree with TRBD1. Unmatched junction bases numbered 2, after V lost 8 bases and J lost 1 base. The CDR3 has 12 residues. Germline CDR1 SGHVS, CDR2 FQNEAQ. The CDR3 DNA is TGTGCCAGCGGGGACAGATCCTACGAGCAGTACTTC. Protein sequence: CASGDRSYEQYF.

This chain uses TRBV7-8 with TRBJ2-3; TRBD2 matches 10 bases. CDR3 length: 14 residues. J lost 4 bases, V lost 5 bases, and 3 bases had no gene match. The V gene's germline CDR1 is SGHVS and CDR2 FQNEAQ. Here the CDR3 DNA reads TGTGCCAGCAGCCCAGCGGGAGGGGCAGATACGCAGTATTTT. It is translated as CASSPAGGADTQYF.

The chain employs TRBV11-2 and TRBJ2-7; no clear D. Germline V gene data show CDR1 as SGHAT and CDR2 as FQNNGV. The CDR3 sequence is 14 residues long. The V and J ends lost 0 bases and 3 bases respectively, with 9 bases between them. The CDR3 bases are TGTGCCAGCAGCTTAGATTTAGTGAGCTACGAGCAGTACTTC. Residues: CASSLDLVSYEQYF.

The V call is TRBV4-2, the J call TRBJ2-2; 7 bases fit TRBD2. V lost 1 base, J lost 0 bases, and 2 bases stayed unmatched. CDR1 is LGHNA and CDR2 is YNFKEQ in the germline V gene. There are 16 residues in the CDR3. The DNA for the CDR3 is TGTGCCAGCAGCCAAGTGCTAGCGGCGAACACCGGGGAGCTGTTTTTT. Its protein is CASSQVLAANTGELFF.

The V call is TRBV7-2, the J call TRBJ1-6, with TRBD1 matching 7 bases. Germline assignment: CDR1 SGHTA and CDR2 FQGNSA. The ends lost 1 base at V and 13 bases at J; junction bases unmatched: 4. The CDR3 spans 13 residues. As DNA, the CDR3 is TGTGCCAGCAGCTTAGGGGCCAGGGGGCCCCTCCACTTT. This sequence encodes CASSLGARGPLHF. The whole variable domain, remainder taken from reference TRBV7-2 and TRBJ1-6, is GAGVSQSPSNKVTEKGKDVELRCDPISGHTALYWYRQSLGQGLEFLIYFQGNSAPDKSGLPSDRFSAERTGGSVSTLTIQRTQQEDSAVYLCASSLGARGPLHFGNGTRLTVT.

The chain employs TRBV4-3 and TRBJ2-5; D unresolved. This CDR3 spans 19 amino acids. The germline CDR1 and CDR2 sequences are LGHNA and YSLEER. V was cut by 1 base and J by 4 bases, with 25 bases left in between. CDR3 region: CASSQGRNRVWGIGETQYF. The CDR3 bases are TGCGCCAGCAGCCAAGGTCGAAATCGCGTCTGGGGAATTGGAGAGACCCAGTACTTC.

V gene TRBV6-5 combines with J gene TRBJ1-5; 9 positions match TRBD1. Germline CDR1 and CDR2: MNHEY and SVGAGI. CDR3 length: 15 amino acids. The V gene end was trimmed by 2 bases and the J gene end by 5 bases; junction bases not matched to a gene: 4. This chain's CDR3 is CASSYGGQGDQPQHF. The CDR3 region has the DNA TGTGCCAGCAGTTACGGGGGACAGGGAGATCAGCCCCAGCATTTT.

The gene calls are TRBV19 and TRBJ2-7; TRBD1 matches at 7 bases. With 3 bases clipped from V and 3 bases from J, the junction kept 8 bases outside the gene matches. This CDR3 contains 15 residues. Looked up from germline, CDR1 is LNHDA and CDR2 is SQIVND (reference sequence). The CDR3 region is CASSMAGTASYEQYF. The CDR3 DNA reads TGTGCCAGTAGTATGGCCGGGACAGCCAGCTACGAGCAGTACTTC.

Here the CDR3 DNA reads TGTGCCAGCTCGGAGGGGACTAGCGGGGTCTACGAGCAGTACTTC. It yields the protein CASSEGTSGVYEQYF. The rearrangement joins TRBV6-1 to TRBJ2-7; 13 bases map to TRBD2. V shed 8 bases and J 3 bases; nucleotides not matched to a gene: 7. The CDR3 sequence is 15 residues long. Germline assignment: CDR1 MNHNS and CDR2 SASEGT.

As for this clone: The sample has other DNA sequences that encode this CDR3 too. DNA for the CDR3: TGTGCCAGCTCAGCGGTCAGGGAGACCCAGTACTTC. This codes for CASSAVRETQYF. V gene TRBV25-1 combines with J gene TRBJ2-5; perhaps TRBD2 as D (5 bases). V was trimmed by 8 bases and J by 5 bases, leaving 12 bases between them. There are 12 residues in the CDR3. CDR1 is MGHDK and CDR2 is SYGVNS in the germline V gene.

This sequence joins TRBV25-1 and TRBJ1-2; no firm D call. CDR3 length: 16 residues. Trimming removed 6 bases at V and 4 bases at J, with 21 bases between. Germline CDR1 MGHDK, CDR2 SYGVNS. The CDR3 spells CASSATADHPLYGYTF. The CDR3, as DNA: TGTGCCAGCAGCGCCACCGCAGATCACCCGCTCTATGGCTACACCTTC.

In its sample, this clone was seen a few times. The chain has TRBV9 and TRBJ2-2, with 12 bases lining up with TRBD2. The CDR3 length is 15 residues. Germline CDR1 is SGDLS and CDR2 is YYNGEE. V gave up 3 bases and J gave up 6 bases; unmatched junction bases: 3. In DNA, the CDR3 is TGTGCCAGCAGCGCCTCTAGCGGGAGGGCCGGGGAGCTGTTTTTT. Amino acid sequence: CASSASSGRAGELFF.

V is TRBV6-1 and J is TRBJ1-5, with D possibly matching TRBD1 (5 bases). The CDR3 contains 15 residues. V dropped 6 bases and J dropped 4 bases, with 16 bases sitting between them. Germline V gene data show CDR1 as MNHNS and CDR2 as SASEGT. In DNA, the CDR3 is TGTGCCAGCAGCCGGGACTCCGGAGGGAATCAGCCCCAGCATTTT. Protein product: CASSRDSGGNQPQHF.

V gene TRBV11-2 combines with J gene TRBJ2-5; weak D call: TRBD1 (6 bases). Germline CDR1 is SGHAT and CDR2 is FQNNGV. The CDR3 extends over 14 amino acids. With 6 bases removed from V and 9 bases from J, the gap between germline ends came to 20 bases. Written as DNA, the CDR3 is TGTGCCAGCAGAACCGACAGGCCCTCGGTGGCCCAGTACTTC. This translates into CASRTDRPSVAQYF.

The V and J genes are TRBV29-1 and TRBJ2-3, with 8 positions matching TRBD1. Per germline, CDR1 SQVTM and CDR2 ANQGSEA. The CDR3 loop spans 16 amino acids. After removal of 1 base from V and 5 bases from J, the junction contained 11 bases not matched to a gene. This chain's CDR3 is CSVEGLGQGLIDTQYF. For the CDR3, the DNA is TGCAGCGTTGAAGGCTTAGGACAGGGATTGATAGATACGCAGTATTTT.

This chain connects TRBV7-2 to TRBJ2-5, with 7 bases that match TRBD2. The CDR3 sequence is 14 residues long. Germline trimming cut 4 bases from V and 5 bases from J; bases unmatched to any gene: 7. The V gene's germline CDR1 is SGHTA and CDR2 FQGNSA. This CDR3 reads CASSYFGLVETQYF. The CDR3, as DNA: TGTGCCAGCAGCTACTTCGGACTAGTGGAGACCCAGTACTTC.

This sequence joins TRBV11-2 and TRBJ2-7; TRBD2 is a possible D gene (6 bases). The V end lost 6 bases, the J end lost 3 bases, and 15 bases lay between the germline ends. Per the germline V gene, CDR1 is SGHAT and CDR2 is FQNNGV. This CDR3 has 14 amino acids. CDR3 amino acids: CASSFTGLIYEQYF. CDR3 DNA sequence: TGTGCCAGCAGTTTTACGGGACTTATCTACGAGCAGTACTTC.

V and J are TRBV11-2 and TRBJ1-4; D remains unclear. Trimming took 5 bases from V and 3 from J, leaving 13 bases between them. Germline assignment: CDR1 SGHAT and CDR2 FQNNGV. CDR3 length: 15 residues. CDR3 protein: CASSVLPRSNEKLFF. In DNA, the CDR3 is TGTGCCAGCAGCGTACTGCCCAGGTCTAATGAAAAACTGTTTTTT.

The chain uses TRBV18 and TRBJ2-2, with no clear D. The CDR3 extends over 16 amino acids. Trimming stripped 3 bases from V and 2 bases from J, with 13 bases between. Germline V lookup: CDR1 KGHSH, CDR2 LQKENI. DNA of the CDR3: TGTGCCAGCTCACCGGTAACAGTAACAAACACCGGGGAGCTGTTTTTT. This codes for CASSPVTVTNTGELFF.

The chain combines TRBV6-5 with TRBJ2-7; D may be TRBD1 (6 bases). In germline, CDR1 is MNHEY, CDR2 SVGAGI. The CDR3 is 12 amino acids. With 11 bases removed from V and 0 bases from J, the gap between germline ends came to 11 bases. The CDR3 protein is CAARDNSYEQYF. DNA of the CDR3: TGTGCCGCTCGGGACAACTCCTACGAGCAGTACTTC.

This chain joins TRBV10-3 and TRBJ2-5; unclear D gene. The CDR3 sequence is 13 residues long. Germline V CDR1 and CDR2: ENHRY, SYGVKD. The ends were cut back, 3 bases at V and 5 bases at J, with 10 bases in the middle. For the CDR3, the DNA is TGTGCCATCAGTGAACTGGGTAAGGAGACCCAGTACTTC. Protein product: CAISELGKETQYF.

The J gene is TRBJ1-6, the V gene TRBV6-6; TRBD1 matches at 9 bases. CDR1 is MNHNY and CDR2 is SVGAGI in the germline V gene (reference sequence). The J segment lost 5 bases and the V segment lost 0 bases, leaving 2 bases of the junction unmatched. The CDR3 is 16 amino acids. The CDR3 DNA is TGTGCCAGCAGTTACTCCCGGACAGGGGATAATTCACCCCTCCACTTT. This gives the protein CASSYSRTGDNSPLHF.

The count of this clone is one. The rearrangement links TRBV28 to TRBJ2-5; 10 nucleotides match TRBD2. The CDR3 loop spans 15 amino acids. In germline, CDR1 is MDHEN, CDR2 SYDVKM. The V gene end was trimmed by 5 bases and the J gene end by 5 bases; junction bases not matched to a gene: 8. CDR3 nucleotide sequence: TGTGCCAGCAGTGCTAGCGGGAGCACCCTGGAGACCCAGTACTTC. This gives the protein CASSASGSTLETQYF.

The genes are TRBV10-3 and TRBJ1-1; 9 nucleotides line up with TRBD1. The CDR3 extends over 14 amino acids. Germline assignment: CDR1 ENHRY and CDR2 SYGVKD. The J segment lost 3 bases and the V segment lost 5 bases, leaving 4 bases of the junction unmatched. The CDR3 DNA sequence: TGTGCCATCAGTCAGGGACAGGGAGACACTGAAGCTTTCTTT. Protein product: CAISQGQGDTEAFF.

CDR3 region: CAISDRAREKETQYF. CDR3 nucleotides: TGTGCCATCAGTGACAGGGCGAGGGAAAAAGAGACCCAGTACTTC. V usage is TRBV10-3 and J usage is TRBJ2-5; D tentatively reads TRBD1 or TRBD2 (5 bases each). Germline CDR1 ENHRY, CDR2 SYGVKD. V shed 3 bases and J shed 3 bases, with 14 bases lying between them. The CDR3 sequence is 15 residues long.

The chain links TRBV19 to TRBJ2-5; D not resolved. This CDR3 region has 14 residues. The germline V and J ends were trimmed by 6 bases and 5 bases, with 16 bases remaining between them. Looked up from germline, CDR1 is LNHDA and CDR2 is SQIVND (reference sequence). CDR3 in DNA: TGTGCCAGTAGCCACCGGGCCTCGGTGGAGACCCAGTACTTC. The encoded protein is CASSHRASVETQYF.

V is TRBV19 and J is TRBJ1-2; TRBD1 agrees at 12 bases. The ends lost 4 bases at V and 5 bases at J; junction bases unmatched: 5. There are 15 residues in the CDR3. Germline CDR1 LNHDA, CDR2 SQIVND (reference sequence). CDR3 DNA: TGTGCCAGTAGTACCGGGACAGGGGGCGCTTATGGCTACACCTTC. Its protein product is CASSTGTGGAYGYTF. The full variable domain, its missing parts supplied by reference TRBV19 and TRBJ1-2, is DGGITQSPKYLFRKEGQNVTLSCEQNLNHDAMYWYRQDPGQGLRLIYYSQIVNDFQKGDIAEGYSVSREKKESFPLTVTSAQKNPTAFYLCASSTGTGGAYGYTFGSGTRLTVV.

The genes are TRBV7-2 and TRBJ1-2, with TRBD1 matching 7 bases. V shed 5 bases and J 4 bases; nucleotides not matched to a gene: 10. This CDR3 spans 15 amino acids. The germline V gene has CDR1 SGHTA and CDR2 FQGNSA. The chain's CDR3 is CASSDHRGRRYGYTF. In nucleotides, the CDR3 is TGTGCCAGCAGCGACCACAGGGGACGCCGCTATGGCTACACCTTC.